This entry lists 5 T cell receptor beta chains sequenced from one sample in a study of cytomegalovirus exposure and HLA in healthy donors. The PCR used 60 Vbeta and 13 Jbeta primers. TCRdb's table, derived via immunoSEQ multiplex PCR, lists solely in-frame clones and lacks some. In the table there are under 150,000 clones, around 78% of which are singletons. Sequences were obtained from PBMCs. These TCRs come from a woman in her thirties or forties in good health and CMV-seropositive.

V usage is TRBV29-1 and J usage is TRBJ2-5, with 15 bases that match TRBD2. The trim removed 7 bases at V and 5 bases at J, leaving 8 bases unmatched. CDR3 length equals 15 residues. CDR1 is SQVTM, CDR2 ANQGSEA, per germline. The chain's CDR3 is CSAKGLAGGGETQYF. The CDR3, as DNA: TGCAGCGCGAAGGGACTAGCGGGAGGTGGTGAGACCCAGTACTTC.

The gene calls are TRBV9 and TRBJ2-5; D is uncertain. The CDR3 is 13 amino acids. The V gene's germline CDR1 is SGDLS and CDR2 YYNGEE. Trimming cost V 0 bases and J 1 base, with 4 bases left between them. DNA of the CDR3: TGTGCCAGCAGCGTAGGGCCCCAAGAGACCCAGTACTTC. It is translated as CASSVGPQETQYF.

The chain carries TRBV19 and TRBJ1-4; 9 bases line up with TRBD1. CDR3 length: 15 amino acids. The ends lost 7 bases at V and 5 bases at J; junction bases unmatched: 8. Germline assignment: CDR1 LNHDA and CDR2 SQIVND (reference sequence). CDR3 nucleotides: TGTGCCAGTAACCGGCCGACAGGGGGGAATGAAAAACTGTTTTTT. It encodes CASNRPTGGNEKLFF.

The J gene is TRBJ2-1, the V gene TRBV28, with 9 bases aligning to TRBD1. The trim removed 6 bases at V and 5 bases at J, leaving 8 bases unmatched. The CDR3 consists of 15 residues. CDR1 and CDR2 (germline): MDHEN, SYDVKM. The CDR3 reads CASRNRGLRNNEQFF. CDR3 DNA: TGTGCCAGCAGAAACAGGGGGCTGAGGAACAATGAGCAGTTCTTC.

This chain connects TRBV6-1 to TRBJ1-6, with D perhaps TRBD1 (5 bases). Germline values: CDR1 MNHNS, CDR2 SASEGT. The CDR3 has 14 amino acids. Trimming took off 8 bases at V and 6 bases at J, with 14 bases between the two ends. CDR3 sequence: CASSRQGTNSPLHF. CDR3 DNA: TGTGCCAGCTCTAGGCAGGGAACTAATTCACCCCTCCACTTT.